A selection of T cell receptor beta chains follows, all from one sample in a study of T cell responses to AZD1222 COVID-19 vaccine. Clones were read by immunoSEQ multiplex PCR, and TCRdb kept only the in-frame ones, dropping some. The sample lists roughly 190,000 clones; 93% were seen once. The specimen comprised peripheral blood, sampled on day 0 of AZD1222 vaccination. The receptor source for this set is an adult in good health. The CDR3 runs from the conserved cysteine through the conserved F or W. Fields, in order: clone size, CDR3 length, J gene, V gene, D gene, CDR3 DNA, CDR3 protein. The D gene is left open where the match is weak. Where a row states a size, it is once, few, many or the class of an expanded clone; other rows omit it.

once,18,TRBJ2-3,TRBV5-1,TRBD2,TGCGCCAGCAGCTTGTTGGGGCTAGCGGGGGGTCTCTCAGATACGCAGTATTTT,CASSLLGLAGGLSDTQYF
-,18,TRBJ2-1,TRBV15,-,TGTGCCACCAGCAGAGATCCGAGGGCATACGACTCCTACAATGAGCAGTTCTTC,CATSRDPRAYDSYNEQFF
few,16,TRBJ2-7,TRBV19,TRBD1,TGTGCCAGTAGTACCTCCGGGACAGTCGATGGGTACGAGCAGTACTTC,CASSTSGTVDGYEQYF
-,13,TRBJ1-2,TRBV27,-,TGTGCCAGCAGTCCTCAGGGTCCCTATGGCTACACCTTC,CASSPQGPYGYTF
-,16,TRBJ2-6,TRBV15,TRBD1,TGTGCCACCAGCAGGTGGACAGGGTCCGGGGCCAACGTCCTGACTTTC,CATSRWTGSGANVLTF
once,14,TRBJ1-2,TRBV5-1,-,TGCGCCAGCAGCTTCGGAGTGGCTAACTATGGCTACACCTTC,CASSFGVANYGYTF
-,14,TRBJ2-2,TRBV19,-,TGTGCCAGTACTCGGTCCGGGTTTGACGGGGAGCTGTTTTTT,CASTRSGFDGELFF
-,15,TRBJ1-5,TRBV24-1,-,TGTGCCACCAGTGATTTGACGACAGGCAATCAGCCCCAGCATTTT,CATSDLTTGNQPQHF
-,14,TRBJ1-2,TRBV5-8,-,TGTGCCAGCAGCTTGGTGGGAGCTAACTATGGCTACACCTTC,CASSLVGANYGYTF
-,15,TRBJ2-5,TRBV19,-,TGTGCCAGTAGTGGGCCCAGGGCTACCCAAGAGACCCAGTACTTC,CASSGPRATQETQYF
-,16,TRBJ2-5,TRBV7-7,-,TGTGCCAGCAGTTTTCGATCGCTGTCAGTGGAAGAGACCCAGTACTTC,CASSFRSLSVEETQYF
once,13,TRBJ1-1,TRBV12-3/TRBV12-4,-,TGTGCCAGCAGCGGAGCACCAGGGACTGAAGCTTTCTTT,CASSGAPGTEAFF
few,14,TRBJ2-7,TRBV25-1,TRBD1,TGTGCCAGCAGAAGACAGGGGGTCTCCTACGAGCAGTACTTC,CASRRQGVSYEQYF
-,17,TRBJ2-6,TRBV7-9,TRBD1,TGTGCCAGCAAGGGACAGCCCGAGGAATCTGGGGCCAACGTCCTGACTTTC,CASKGQPEESGANVLTF
-,14,TRBJ1-4,TRBV28,TRBD1,TGTGCCAGCCTTCAGGGGGGGTTTAATGAAAAACTGTTTTTT,CASLQGGFNEKLFF
-,15,TRBJ1-3,TRBV6-6,-,TGTGCCAGCAGTTACGGCGGATCTGCCGGAAACACCATATATTTT,CASSYGGSAGNTIYF
-,13,TRBJ2-5,TRBV3-1/TRBV3-2,TRBD2,TGTGCCAGCAGCTCGGGACTAGGAGAGACCCAGTACTTC,CASSSGLGETQYF
-,12,TRBJ2-7,TRBV5-4,TRBD2,TGTGCCAGCGGGACTAGCACGTACGAGCAGTACTTC,CASGTSTYEQYF
once,13,TRBJ2-1,TRBV30,TRBD2,TGTGCCTGGAGTGTAGGTGGCGGGAGTGAGCAGTTCTTC,CAWSVGGGSEQFF
-,14,TRBJ1-1,TRBV3-1/TRBV3-2,-,TGTGCCAGCAGCCAAGGGCTTATGAACACTGAAGCTTTCTTT,CASSQGLMNTEAFF
-,16,TRBJ1-5,TRBV2,-,TGTGCCAGCAGCGTCCCCCGGGGGGGGGCGCGGGAGCCCCAGCATTTT,CASSVPRGGAREPQHF
-,15,TRBJ2-2,TRBV5-6,TRBD2,TGTGCCAGCAGCTTTGGACTAGCGGGCACCGGGGAGCTGTTTTTT,CASSFGLAGTGELFF
-,14,TRBJ2-7,TRBV10-2,TRBD1,TGCGCCAGCAGTCACGGGACAGGGGGATCCGAGCAGTACTTC,CASSHGTGGSEQYF
-,13,TRBJ2-1,TRBV29-1,-,TGCAGCGGTGTGGGGGGACGTTACAATGAGCAGTTCTTC,CSGVGGRYNEQFF
-,14,TRBJ2-5,TRBV12-5,TRBD1,TGTGCTAGTGGTTCCGGGACAGGGCAAGAGACCCAGTACTTC,CASGSGTGQETQYF
-,15,TRBJ1-2,TRBV10-3,-,TGTGCCATCAGTCACCGAAGGGAGGGTAACTATGGCTACACCTTC,CAISHRREGNYGYTF
-,14,TRBJ1-1,TRBV11-3,-,TGTGCCAGCAGCCTGGGGGGGTGGGACACTGAAGCTTTCTTT,CASSLGGWDTEAFF
-,12,TRBJ2-1,TRBV4-1,-,TGCGCCAGCAGCCACCCGGGGCGGGAGCAGTTCTTC,CASSHPGREQFF
once,13,TRBJ1-2,TRBV5-1,-,TGCGCCAGCAGCTTAAGCCCGAACTATGGCTACACCTTC,CASSLSPNYGYTF
once,12,TRBJ1-1,TRBV7-8,-,TGTGCCAGCAGCTTGGCCGGGGGGCTCGCTTTCTTT,CASSLAGGLAFF
-,12,TRBJ2-7,TRBV19,-,TGTGCCAGTAGTAGTAGAAAGTACGAGCAGTACTTC,CASSSRKYEQYF
-,16,TRBJ1-2,TRBV7-9,-,TGTGCCAGCAGCTTTATAGAAGCAGGGCGAGAGGGTGGCTACACCTTC,CASSFIEAGREGGYTF
-,13,TRBJ2-3,TRBV10-3,-,TGTGCCATCAGTGTTGGCACTACCTATACGCAGTATTTT,CAISVGTTYTQYF
-,15,TRBJ1-1,TRBV6-5,TRBD1,TGTGCCAGCAGTTACTTAGAAGGGGGCCTCACTGAAGCTTTCTTT,CASSYLEGGLTEAFF
-,15,TRBJ1-5,TRBV6-5,TRBD1,TGTGCCAGCAGTTACGACAGGGGAAAGGGTCAGCCCCAGCATTTT,CASSYDRGKGQPQHF
-,14,TRBJ1-2,TRBV5-1,TRBD1,TGCGCCAGCAGTCCAGGGGGCTCACCCTATGGCTACACCTTC,CASSPGGSPYGYTF
once,15,TRBJ1-2,TRBV5-1,-,TGCGCCAGCAGCCCGGAACTAGGACAGTTCTATGGCTACACCTTC,CASSPELGQFYGYTF
-,12,TRBJ1-2,TRBV4-1,-,TGCGCCAGCAGCCAAGATGCCCGTGGCTACACCTTC,CASSQDARGYTF
-,12,TRBJ2-2,TRBV18,-,TGTGCCAGCTCACTAAACACCGGGGAGCTGTTTTTT,CASSLNTGELFF
-,17,TRBJ2-1,TRBV5-1,TRBD2,TGCGCCAGCAGCTTGGGATCGGCTAGCGGGAGCTACAATGAGCAGTTCTTC,CASSLGSASGSYNEQFF
-,16,TRBJ1-1,TRBV5-8,TRBD1,TGTGCCAGCAGCTTGGAGGACAGGGCGTGGGGCACTGAAGCTTTCTTT,CASSLEDRAWGTEAFF
once,17,TRBJ2-3,TRBV9,TRBD2,TGTGCCAGCAGCTTCCCCGGACTAGCGGGGTCCACAGATACGCAGTATTTT,CASSFPGLAGSTDTQYF
-,17,TRBJ1-2,TRBV28,TRBD1,TGTGCCAGCAGTCCAAAGGACAGGGGGCACCATGACTATGGCTACACCTTC,CASSPKDRGHHDYGYTF
-,18,TRBJ2-5,TRBV4-1,TRBD2,TGCGCCAGCAGCCAAGATCGGGGGGAGTCGTTTTTAATCTCGACCCAGTACTTC,CASSQDRGESFLISTQYF
-,15,TRBJ2-3,TRBV6-5,-,TGTGCCAGCAGTCCTTATGAGGGTAGGACAGATACGCAGTATTTT,CASSPYEGRTDTQYF
-,16,TRBJ2-2,TRBV5-1,TRBD2,TGCGCCAGCAGCTCCTTACTAGCGGGAGGGACCGGGGAGCTGTTTTTT,CASSSLLAGGTGELFF
-,12,TRBJ1-2,TRBV28,-,TGTGCCAGCAGTCGTGATTACTATGGCTACACCTTC,CASSRDYYGYTF
few,15,TRBJ1-2,TRBV6-5,TRBD1,TGTGCCAGCAGTTACTCCCACAGGGGGCAGGACGGCTACACCTTC,CASSYSHRGQDGYTF
-,13,TRBJ1-4,TRBV4-2,-,TGTGCCAGCAGCCTCCGGGGTAATGAAAAACTGTTTTTT,CASSLRGNEKLFF
-,11,TRBJ1-4,TRBV28,-,TGTGCCAGCAGTTTATCCGAAAAACTGTTTTTT,CASSLSEKLFF